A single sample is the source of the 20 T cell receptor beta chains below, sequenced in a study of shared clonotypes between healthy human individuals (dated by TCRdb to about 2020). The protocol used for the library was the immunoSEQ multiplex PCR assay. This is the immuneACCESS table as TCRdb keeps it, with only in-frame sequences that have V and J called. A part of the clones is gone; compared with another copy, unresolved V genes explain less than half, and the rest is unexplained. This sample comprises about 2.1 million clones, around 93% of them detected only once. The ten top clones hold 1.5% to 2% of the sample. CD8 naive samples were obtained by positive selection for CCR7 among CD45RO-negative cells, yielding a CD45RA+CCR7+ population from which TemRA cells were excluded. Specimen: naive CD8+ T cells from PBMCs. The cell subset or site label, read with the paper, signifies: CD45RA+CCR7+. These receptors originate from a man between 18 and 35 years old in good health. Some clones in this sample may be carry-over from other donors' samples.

The CDR3 here is CASSDGTEGNTIYF. CDR3 bases: TGTGCCAGCAGCGACGGGACAGAGGGAAACACCATATATTTT. The V gene is TRBV7-9, the J gene TRBJ1-3; 7 nucleotides agree with TRBD1. CDR1 SEHNR and CDR2 FQNEAQ come from the germline V gene (reference sequence). The V gene end was trimmed by 5 bases and the J gene end by 4 bases; junction bases not matched to a gene: 5. The CDR3 has 14 amino acids. Together with reference TRBV7-9 and TRBJ1-3, the CDR3 gives the full variable domain: DTGVSQNPRHKITKRGQNVTFRCDPISEHNRLYWYRQTLGQGPEFLTYFQNEAQLEKSRLLSDRFSAERPKGSFSTLEIQRTEQGDSAMYLCASSDGTEGNTIYFGEGSWLTVV.

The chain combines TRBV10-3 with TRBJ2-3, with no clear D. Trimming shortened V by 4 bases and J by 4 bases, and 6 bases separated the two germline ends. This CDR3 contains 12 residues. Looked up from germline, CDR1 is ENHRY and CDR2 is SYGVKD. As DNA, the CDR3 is TGTGCCATCAGTGTGATTGCAGATACGCAGTATTTT. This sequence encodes CAISVIADTQYF.

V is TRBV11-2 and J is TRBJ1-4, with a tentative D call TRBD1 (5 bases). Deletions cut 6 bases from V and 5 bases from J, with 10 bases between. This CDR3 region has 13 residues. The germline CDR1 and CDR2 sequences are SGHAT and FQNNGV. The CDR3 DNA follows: TGTGCCAGCAGAACAGGAGGAAATGAAAAACTGTTTTTT. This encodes CASRTGGNEKLFF.

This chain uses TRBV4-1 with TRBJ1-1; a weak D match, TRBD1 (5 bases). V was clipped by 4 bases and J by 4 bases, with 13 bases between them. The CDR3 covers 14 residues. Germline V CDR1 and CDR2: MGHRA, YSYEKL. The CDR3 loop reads CASSPIGGSTEAFF. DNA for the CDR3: TGCGCCAGCAGCCCCATCGGGGGGAGCACTGAAGCTTTCTTT.

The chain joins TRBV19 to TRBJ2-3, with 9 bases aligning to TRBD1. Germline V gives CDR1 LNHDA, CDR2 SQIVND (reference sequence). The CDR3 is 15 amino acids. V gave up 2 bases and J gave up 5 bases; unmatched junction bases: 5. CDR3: CASSIRDRALDTQYF. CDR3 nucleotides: TGTGCCAGTAGTATAAGGGACAGGGCGTTAGATACGCAGTATTTT.

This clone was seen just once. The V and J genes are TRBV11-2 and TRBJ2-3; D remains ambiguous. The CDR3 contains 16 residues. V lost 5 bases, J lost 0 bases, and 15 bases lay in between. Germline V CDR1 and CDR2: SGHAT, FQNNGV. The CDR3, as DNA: TGTGCCAGCAGCCCCCGGCCCCAGACCAGCACAGATACGCAGTATTTT. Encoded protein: CASSPRPQTSTDTQYF.

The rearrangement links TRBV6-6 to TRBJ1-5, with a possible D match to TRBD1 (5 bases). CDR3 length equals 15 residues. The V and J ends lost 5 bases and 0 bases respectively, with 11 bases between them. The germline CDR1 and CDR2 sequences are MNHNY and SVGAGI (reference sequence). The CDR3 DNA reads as TGTGCCAGCAGTCTACAGGAGTATAGCAATCAGCCCCAGCATTTT. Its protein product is CASSLQEYSNQPQHF.

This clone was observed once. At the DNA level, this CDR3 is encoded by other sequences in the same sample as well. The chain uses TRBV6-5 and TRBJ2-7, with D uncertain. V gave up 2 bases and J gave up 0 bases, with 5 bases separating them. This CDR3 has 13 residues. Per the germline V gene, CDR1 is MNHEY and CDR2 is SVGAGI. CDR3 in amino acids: CASSYRGSYEQYF. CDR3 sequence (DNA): TGTGCCAGCAGTTACCGTGGCTCCTACGAGCAGTACTTC.

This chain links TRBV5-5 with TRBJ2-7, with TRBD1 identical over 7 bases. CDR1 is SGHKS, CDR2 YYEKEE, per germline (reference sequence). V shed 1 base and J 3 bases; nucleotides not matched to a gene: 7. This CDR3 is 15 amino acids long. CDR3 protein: CASSLWDSTNYEQYF. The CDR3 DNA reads TGTGCCAGCAGCTTGTGGGACAGCACCAACTACGAGCAGTACTTC.

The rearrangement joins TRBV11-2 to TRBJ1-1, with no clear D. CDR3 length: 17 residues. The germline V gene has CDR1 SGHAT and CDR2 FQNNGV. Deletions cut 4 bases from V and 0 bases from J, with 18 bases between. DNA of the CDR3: TGTGCCAGCAGCTCTGGCGGTACACAATTCATGAACACTGAAGCTTTCTTT. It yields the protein CASSSGGTQFMNTEAFF.

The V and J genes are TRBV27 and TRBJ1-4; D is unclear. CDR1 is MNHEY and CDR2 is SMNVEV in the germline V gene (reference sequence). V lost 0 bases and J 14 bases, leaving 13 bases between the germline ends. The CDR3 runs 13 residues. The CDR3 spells CASSLSYSGGLFF. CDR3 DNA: TGTGCCAGCAGTTTATCATACTCAGGAGGGCTGTTTTTT. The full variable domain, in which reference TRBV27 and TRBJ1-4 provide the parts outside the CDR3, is EAQVTQNPRYLITVTGKKLTVTCSQNMNHEYMSWYRQDPGLGLRQIYYSMNVEVTDKGDVPEGYKVSRKEKRNFPLILESPSPNQTSLYFCASSLSYSGGLFFGSGTQLSVL.

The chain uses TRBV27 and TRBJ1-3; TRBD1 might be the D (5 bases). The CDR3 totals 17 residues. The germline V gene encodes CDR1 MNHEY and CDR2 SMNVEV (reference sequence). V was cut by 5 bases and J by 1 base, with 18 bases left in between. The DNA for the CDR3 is TGTGCCAGCAGTCAACTTTCCAGGGCTGGTTCTGGAAACACCATATATTTT. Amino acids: CASSQLSRAGSGNTIYF.

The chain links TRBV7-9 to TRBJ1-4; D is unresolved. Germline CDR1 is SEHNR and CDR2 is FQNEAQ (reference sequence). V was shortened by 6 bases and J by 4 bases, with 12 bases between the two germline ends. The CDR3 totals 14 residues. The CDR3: CASSPVGINEKLFF. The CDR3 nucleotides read TGTGCCAGCAGTCCAGTAGGGATTAATGAAAAACTGTTTTTT.

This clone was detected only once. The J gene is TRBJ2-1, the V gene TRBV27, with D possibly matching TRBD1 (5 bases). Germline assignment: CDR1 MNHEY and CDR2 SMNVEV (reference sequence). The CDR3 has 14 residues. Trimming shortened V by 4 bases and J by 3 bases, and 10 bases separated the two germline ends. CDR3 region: CASSYRQNYNEQFF. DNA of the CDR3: TGTGCCAGCAGTTATAGACAGAACTACAATGAGCAGTTCTTC.

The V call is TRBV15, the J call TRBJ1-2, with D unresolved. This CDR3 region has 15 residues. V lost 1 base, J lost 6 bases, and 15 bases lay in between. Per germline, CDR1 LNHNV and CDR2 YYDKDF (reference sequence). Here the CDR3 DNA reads TGTGCCACCAGCAGAGGCTTCAAGCCTCATGATGGCTACACCTTC. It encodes CATSRGFKPHDGYTF.

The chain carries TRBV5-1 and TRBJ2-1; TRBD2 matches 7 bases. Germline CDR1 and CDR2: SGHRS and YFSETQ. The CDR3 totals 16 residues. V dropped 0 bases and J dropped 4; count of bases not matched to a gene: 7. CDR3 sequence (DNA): TGCGCCAGCAGCTTGGCACTCCGGGACTATTACAATGAGCAGTTCTTC. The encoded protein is CASSLALRDYYNEQFF.

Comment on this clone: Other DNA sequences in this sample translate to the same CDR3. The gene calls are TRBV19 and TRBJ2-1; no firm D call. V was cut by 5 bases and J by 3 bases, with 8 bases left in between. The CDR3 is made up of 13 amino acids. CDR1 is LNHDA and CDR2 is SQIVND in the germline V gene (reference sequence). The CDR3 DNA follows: TGTGCCAGTAGTCCGCGCAGCTACAATGAGCAGTTCTTC. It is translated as CASSPRSYNEQFF. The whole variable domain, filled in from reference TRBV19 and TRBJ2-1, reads DGGITQSPKYLFRKEGQNVTLSCEQNLNHDAMYWYRQDPGQGLRLIYYSQIVNDFQKGDIAEGYSVSREKKESFPLTVTSAQKNPTAFYLCASSPRSYNEQFFGPGTRLTVL.

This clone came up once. Written as DNA, the CDR3 is TGTGCCAGCAGCCTACTAGTCCCCGGGGAGCTGTTTTTT. It translates to CASSLLVPGELFF. The chain employs TRBV27 and TRBJ2-2; perhaps TRBD2 as D (5 bases). The V end was cut by 6 bases, the J end by 6 bases, with 11 bases between. CDR1 MNHEY and CDR2 SMNVEV come from the germline V gene (reference sequence). This CDR3 is 13 amino acids long.

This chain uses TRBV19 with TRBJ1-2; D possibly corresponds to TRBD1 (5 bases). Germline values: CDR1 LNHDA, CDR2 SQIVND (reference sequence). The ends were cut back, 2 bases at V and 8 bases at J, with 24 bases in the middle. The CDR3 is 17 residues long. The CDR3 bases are TGTGCCAGTAGTATAACTGGGACCGGGTCCTTGGCGGGCGGCTACACCTTC. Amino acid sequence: CASSITGTGSLAGGYTF.

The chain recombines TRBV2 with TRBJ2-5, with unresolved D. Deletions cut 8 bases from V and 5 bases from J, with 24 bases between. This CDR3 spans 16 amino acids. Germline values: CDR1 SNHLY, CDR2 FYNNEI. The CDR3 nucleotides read TGTGCCAGCTTCCCCTCCGGAAGCGACACTGACGAGACCCAGTACTTC. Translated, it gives CASFPSGSDTDETQYF.